The T cell receptor beta chain described here comes from a study of regulatory T cells in long-lasting Graves disease. Study results and limitations: Limited sample numbers may have lowered accuracy. The work looked only at peripheral blood and did not look at thyroid tissue. Among samples with persistent disease, TRBV28, TRBJ1-2 and TRBJ2-5 were favored.

Arm-PCR of CDR3 regions and iRepertoire HTBI primers were used to build TCR beta libraries. TCRdb analysed the multiplex PCR reads with MiXCR anew, one entry per CDR3 protein. The sample consists of 300,000 to 350,000 distinct CDR3 sequences, 15% to 20% of them appearing once. V lost 2 bases to trimming and J lost 5 bases, with 8 bases between them. The CDR3 length is 13 residues. CDR1 and CDR2 from the germline V gene are SGHRS and YFSETQ. Time point indicated: persistent/refractory GD, antithyroid drugs over 5 years with positive TRAb. The TCR library was prepared using RNA isolated from PBMCs. Under American Thyroid Association guidelines, Graves' disease was diagnosed. This clonotype was seen ten or more times. Its antigen is currently unknown.

The chain uses TRBV5-1 and TRBJ1-5, with D unclear. The material was peripheral blood mononuclear cells (PBMCs), obtained when the disease was refractory, from a patient treated with antithyroid drugs. The TCR comes from a female donor with Graves disease. In DNA, the CDR3 is TGCGCCAGCAGCTTTGAAATGGATCAGCCCCAGCATTTT. Translating it yields CASSFEMDQPQHF.